What follows are 26 T cell receptor beta chains derived from one specimen sequenced in a study of blood T cell repertoires in COVID-19. Repertoires were generated with immunoSEQ multiplex PCR, while TCRdb's copy carries only in-frame clones and drops some. The profile covers 65,000 to 100,000 clones, with roughly 80% appearing a single time and around 13% taken by the ten largest. The sequenced sample was peripheral blood. The receptors stem from a human donor in a cohort sampled during active COVID-19.

CDR3 DNA: TGTGCCACCAGCAGAGGACAGGCTCCTCAGCCCCAGCATTTT. It specifies CATSRGQAPQPQHF. This chain uses TRBV15 with TRBJ1-5; a weak D match, TRBD1 (6 bases). V was trimmed by 1 base and J by 6 bases, leaving 10 bases between them. The germline gives CDR1 LNHNV, CDR2 YYDKDF (reference sequence). The CDR3 is made up of 14 amino acids.

The chain joins TRBV5-1 to TRBJ2-1, with TRBD2 matching over 12 bases. Trimming took 3 bases from V and 4 from J; bases not matched to a gene: 5. CDR1 and CDR2 (germline): SGHRS, YFSETQ. The CDR3 extends over 16 amino acids. The CDR3 is CASSWGTSGGYNEQFF. CDR3 bases: TGCGCCAGCAGCTGGGGCACTAGCGGGGGGTACAATGAGCAGTTCTTC.

In DNA form, the CDR3 reads TGTGCCGGCCACCGTGGTGGGGGGAGCACAGATACGCAGTATTTT. Its protein product is CAGHRGGGSTDTQYF. J is TRBJ2-3 and V is TRBV5-4; D is perhaps TRBD2 (6 bases). The CDR3 spans 15 residues. The V gene lost 10 bases and the J gene lost 0 bases, with 18 bases spanning the gap. Germline V CDR1 and CDR2: SGHNT, YYREEE (reference sequence).

This clone was recorded once. The rearrangement joins TRBV27 to TRBJ2-1, with D possibly being TRBD1 (6 bases). The CDR3 has 13 amino acids. Trimming left V 3 bases short and J 11 bases short, with 14 bases between. Per the germline V gene, CDR1 is MNHEY and CDR2 is SMNVEV (reference sequence). CDR3 sequence: CASSLGTPQKQFF. In DNA, the CDR3 is TGTGCCAGCAGTTTGGGGACACCACAAAAGCAGTTCTTC.

This rearrangement joins TRBV3-1 (or the pseudogene TRBV3-2) to TRBJ1-5; no reliable D call. V lost 1 base, J lost 3 bases, and 10 bases lay in between. The germline V gene has CDR1 LGHDT and CDR2 YNNKEL (reference sequence). The CDR3 contains 15 residues. CDR3 coding DNA: TGTGCCAGCAGCCAAGGTGGGCATTACAATCAGCCCCAGCATTTT. This codes for CASSQGGHYNQPQHF.

The chain links TRBV7-8 to TRBJ1-3; possible D gene TRBD1, 5 bases. The CDR3 covers 16 residues. The germline V and J ends were trimmed by 5 bases and 10 bases, with 24 bases remaining between them. Germline CDR1 is SGHVS and CDR2 is FQNEAQ. CDR3 bases: TGTGCCAGCAGCGTACAACGGGACCGCCGCGGGATAACCATATATTTT. Amino acid sequence: CASSVQRDRRGITIYF.

J is TRBJ1-1 and V is TRBV5-6; D may be TRBD1 (6 bases). The CDR3 spans 11 residues. Trimming took 0 bases from V and 11 from J, leaving 8 bases between them. Germline V gene sequence: CDR1 SGHDT, CDR2 YYEEEE. In DNA form, the CDR3 reads TGTGCCAGCAGCTTGGGACAGGATGCTTTCTTT. Translating gives CASSLGQDAFF.

The chain is built from TRBV27 and TRBJ1-2, with TRBD1 identical over 9 bases. The CDR3 runs to 15 residues. The germline CDR1 and CDR2 sequences are MNHEY and SMNVEV (reference sequence). Trimming removed 6 bases from V and 4 bases from J; junction bases left unmatched: 9. The CDR3 coding sequence is TGTGCCAGCAGCAACACAGGGGGCGCCGTCTATGGCTACACCTTC. The encoded protein is CASSNTGGAVYGYTF.

The chain's CDR3 is CASSPPGLSSYEQYF. The CDR3 coding sequence is TGTGCCAGCAGTCCTCCGGGACTCTCCTCCTACGAGCAGTACTTC. The V and J genes are TRBV28 and TRBJ2-7, with a tentative D call TRBD2 (6 bases). The V end was cut by 5 bases, the J end by 0 bases, with 14 bases between. This CDR3 is built from 15 residues. CDR1 is MDHEN and CDR2 is SYDVKM in the germline V gene.

The chain uses TRBV29-1 and TRBJ1-3, with a weak D call TRBD1 (5 bases). V was trimmed by 6 bases and J by 0 bases, leaving 12 bases between them. CDR3 size: 14 residues. Germline values: CDR1 SQVTM, CDR2 ANQGSEA. This chain's CDR3 is CSVAGTNSGNTIYF. In DNA, the CDR3 is TGCAGCGTGGCCGGGACTAACTCTGGAAACACCATATATTTT.

This chain connects TRBV2 to TRBJ2-7; perhaps TRBD2 as D (6 bases). The CDR3 is 14 residues long. Trimming cost V 5 bases and J 1 base, with 12 bases left between them. Germline loops: CDR1 SNHLY, CDR2 FYNNEI. CDR3 sequence (DNA): TGTGCCAGCAGTCTAGGACGGGGGTCCTACGAGCAGTACTTC. It is translated as CASSLGRGSYEQYF.

V and J are TRBV9 and TRBJ2-5, with a tentative D call TRBD2 (5 bases). Per germline, CDR1 SGDLS and CDR2 YYNGEE. The germline V and J ends were trimmed by 4 bases and 1 base, with 11 bases remaining between them. The CDR3 extends over 14 amino acids. The CDR3 loop is CASSPFAGQETQYF. Here the CDR3 DNA reads TGTGCCAGCAGCCCTTTTGCGGGCCAAGAGACCCAGTACTTC.

The rearrangement joins TRBV10-3 to TRBJ1-4; D uncertain. Looked up from germline, CDR1 is ENHRY and CDR2 is SYGVKD. Deletions cut 2 bases from V and 4 bases from J, with 5 bases between. The CDR3 loop spans 13 amino acids. DNA of the CDR3: TGTGCCATCAGTGAGCCCCTTAATGAAAAACTGTTTTTT. Amino acids: CAISEPLNEKLFF.

The chain joins TRBV5-1 to TRBJ1-3; D not certain. The CDR3 consists of 16 residues. V was cut by 1 base and J by 0 bases, with 11 bases left in between. Germline lookup yields CDR1 SGHRS and CDR2 YFSETQ. The CDR3: CASSLSSSFSGNTIYF. CDR3 DNA: TGCGCCAGCAGCTTGTCCTCCTCCTTCTCTGGAAACACCATATATTTT.

The V call is TRBV18, the J call TRBJ1-6, with D unresolved. The CDR3 contains 15 residues. Trimming removed 2 bases at V and 7 bases at J, with 12 bases between. Germline V CDR1 and CDR2: KGHSH, LQKENI. CDR3 loop: CASSPLMGSNSPLHF. CDR3 nucleotide sequence: TGTGCCAGCTCACCATTGATGGGCTCAAATTCACCCCTCCACTTT.

This clone was seen a single time. The chain employs TRBV7-9 and TRBJ2-4; 10 positions match TRBD1. Germline values: CDR1 SEHNR, CDR2 FQNEAQ (reference sequence). This CDR3 spans 16 amino acids. V dropped 5 bases and J dropped 2; count of bases not matched to a gene: 6. DNA for the CDR3: TGTGCCAGCAGCATCGGGACAGGGGAGACCAAAAACATTCAGTACTTC. It encodes CASSIGTGETKNIQYF.

The chain has TRBV5-4 and TRBJ2-2; 8 bases agree with TRBD1. The CDR3 spans 16 residues. Trimming cost V 5 bases and J 0 bases; bases outside gene matches: 6. CDR1 is SGHNT, CDR2 YYREEE, per germline (reference sequence). CDR3 residues: CASSSWDRTNTGELFF. The CDR3 DNA is TGTGCCAGCAGTTCCTGGGACAGGACGAACACCGGGGAGCTGTTTTTT.

The chain employs TRBV19 and TRBJ2-4, with 7 bases identical to TRBD2. The junction had 7 bases not matched to a gene; V was cut back by 4 bases and J by 4 bases. This CDR3 region has 15 residues. Per the germline V gene, CDR1 is LNHDA and CDR2 is SQIVND (reference sequence). The CDR3 bases are TGTGCCAGTAGTAGTTCTGGCGGGGGAAAAAACATTCAGTACTTC. Its translation: CASSSSGGGKNIQYF.

There are a few counts of this clone. The chain employs TRBV28 and TRBJ2-7; no clear D gene. Trimming left V 2 bases short and J 0 bases short, with 8 bases between. Per germline, CDR1 MDHEN and CDR2 SYDVKM. The CDR3 runs 14 residues. The CDR3 nucleotides are TGTGCCAGCAGTTTACCCAGAGGCTCCTACGAGCAGTACTTC. This encodes CASSLPRGSYEQYF.

CDR3 protein: CASDAGADTQYF. Here the CDR3 DNA reads TGTGCCAGCGACGCTGGAGCAGATACGCAGTATTTT. The chain couples TRBV16 to TRBJ2-3; D gene unclear. This CDR3 region has 12 residues. Per germline, CDR1 KGHSY and CDR2 FQNENV. Trimming pared 8 bases from V and 4 bases from J, leaving 10 bases between.

This clone has only one observation. The CDR3 DNA sequence: TGTGCCAGCTCAGGGGACATTGACACTGAAGCTTTCTTT. Its protein product is CASSGDIDTEAFF. The chain recombines TRBV18 with TRBJ1-1; D is perhaps TRBD1 (6 bases). Trimming left V 5 bases short and J 3 bases short, with 10 bases between. Germline lookup yields CDR1 KGHSH and CDR2 LQKENI. There are 13 residues in the CDR3.

This clone was recorded once. This chain links TRBV5-1 with TRBJ1-1; 8 bases align to TRBD1. The CDR3 runs to 17 residues. The V segment lost 4 bases and the J segment 1 base; nucleotides outside the gene matches: 12. Germline V gene lookup returns CDR1 SGHRS and CDR2 YFSETQ. CDR3 in DNA: TGCGCCAGCAGCCAATCTTTAAGAGGGACAGGGAACACTGAAGCTTTCTTT. It translates to CASSQSLRGTGNTEAFF.

The rearrangement uses TRBV5-1 and TRBJ1-1; tentatively, D is TRBD1 (5 bases). This CDR3 comprises 15 residues. Germline V gene data show CDR1 as SGHRS and CDR2 as YFSETQ. V was trimmed by 3 bases and J by 4 bases, leaving 16 bases between them. This CDR3 is CASSYQGFIGTEAFF. The CDR3 coding sequence is TGCGCCAGCAGCTACCAGGGATTTATTGGCACTGAAGCTTTCTTT.

The chain links TRBV7-3 to TRBJ1-6; D call uncertain. V was trimmed by 1 base and J by 10 bases, leaving 8 bases between them. CDR3 length: 13 amino acids. The germline CDR1 and CDR2 sequences are SGHTA and FQGTGA. CDR3 sequence reads: CASSLNKLSPLHF. CDR3 in DNA: TGTGCCAGCAGCTTAAATAAGCTGTCACCCCTCCACTTT.

The sample holds one count of this clone. This chain connects TRBV2 to TRBJ1-4, with D possibly being TRBD1 (5 bases). The length of the CDR3 is 14 residues. Deletions cut 1 base from V and 8 bases from J, with 11 bases between. Germline V gives CDR1 SNHLY, CDR2 FYNNEI. CDR3: CASSEGQGYEKLFF. DNA of the CDR3: TGTGCCAGCAGTGAAGGTCAGGGTTACGAAAAACTGTTTTTT.

The V gene is TRBV6-6, the J gene TRBJ1-1, with D uncertain. Germline V gene sequence: CDR1 MNHNY, CDR2 SVGAGI (reference sequence). The CDR3 is made up of 15 amino acids. Trimming shortened V by 0 bases and J by 3 bases, and 11 bases separated the two germline ends. CDR3 sequence: CASSYSARQDTEAFF. CDR3 DNA sequence: TGTGCCAGCAGTTACTCCGCTCGGCAGGACACTGAAGCTTTCTTT.